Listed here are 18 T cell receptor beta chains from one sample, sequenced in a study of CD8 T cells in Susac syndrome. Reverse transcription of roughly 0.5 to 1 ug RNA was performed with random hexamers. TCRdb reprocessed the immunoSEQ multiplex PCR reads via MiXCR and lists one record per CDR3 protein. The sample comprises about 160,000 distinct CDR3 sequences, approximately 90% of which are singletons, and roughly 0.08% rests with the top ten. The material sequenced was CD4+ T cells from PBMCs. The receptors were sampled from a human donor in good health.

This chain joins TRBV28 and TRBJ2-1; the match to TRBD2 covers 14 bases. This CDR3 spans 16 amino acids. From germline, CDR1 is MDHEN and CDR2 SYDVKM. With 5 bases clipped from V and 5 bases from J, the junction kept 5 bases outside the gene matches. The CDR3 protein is CASSLPGLAGDNEQFF. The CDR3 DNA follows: TGTGCCAGCAGTCTTCCGGGACTAGCGGGAGACAATGAGCAGTTCTTC.

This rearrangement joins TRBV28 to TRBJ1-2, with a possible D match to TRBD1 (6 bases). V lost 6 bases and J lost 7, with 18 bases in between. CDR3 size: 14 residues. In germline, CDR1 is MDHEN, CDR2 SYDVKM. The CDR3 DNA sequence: TGTGCCAGCAGCCCACCACCGGGACACGGTGGCTACACCTTC. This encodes CASSPPPGHGGYTF.

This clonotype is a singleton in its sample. CDR3 protein: CASSQQYNEQFF. The CDR3 coding sequence is TGTGCCAGCAGCCAACAATACAATGAGCAGTTCTTC. V gene TRBV7-2 combines with J gene TRBJ2-1; no clear D. Germline assignment: CDR1 SGHTA and CDR2 FQGNSA. V was pared by 5 bases and J by 4 bases, with 6 bases between. The CDR3 runs to 12 residues.

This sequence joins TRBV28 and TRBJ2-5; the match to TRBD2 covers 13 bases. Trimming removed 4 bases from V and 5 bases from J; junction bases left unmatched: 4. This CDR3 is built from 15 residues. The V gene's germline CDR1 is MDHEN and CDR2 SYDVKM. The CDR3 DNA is TGTGCCAGCAGTTCGGGACTAGCGGGATGGGAGACCCAGTACTTC. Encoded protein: CASSSGLAGWETQYF. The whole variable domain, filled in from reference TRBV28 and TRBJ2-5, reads DVKVTQSSRYLVKRTGEKVFLECVQDMDHENMFWYRQDPGLGLRLIYFSYDVKMKEKGDIPEGYSVSREKKERFSLILESASTNQTSMYLCASSSGLAGWETQYFGPGTRLLVL.

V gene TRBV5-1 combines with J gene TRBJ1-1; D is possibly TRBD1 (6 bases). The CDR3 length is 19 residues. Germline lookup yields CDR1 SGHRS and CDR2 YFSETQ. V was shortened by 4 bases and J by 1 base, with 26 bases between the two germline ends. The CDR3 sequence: CASSANPTGIFSSNTEAFF. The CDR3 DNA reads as TGCGCCAGCAGCGCAAACCCAACAGGGATTTTCTCCTCGAACACTGAAGCTTTCTTT.

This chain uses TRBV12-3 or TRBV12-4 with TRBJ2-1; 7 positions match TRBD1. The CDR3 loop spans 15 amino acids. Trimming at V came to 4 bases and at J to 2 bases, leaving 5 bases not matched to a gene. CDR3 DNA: TGTGCCAGCAGTTCCGGGACAGAAACCTACAATGAGCAGTTCTTC. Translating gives CASSSGTETYNEQFF.

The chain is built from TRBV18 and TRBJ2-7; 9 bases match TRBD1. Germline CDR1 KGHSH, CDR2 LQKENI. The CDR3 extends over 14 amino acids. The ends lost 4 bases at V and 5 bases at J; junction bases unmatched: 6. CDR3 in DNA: TGTGCCAGCTCACGGGACAGGGCTGTCCACGAGCAGTACTTC. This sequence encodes CASSRDRAVHEQYF.

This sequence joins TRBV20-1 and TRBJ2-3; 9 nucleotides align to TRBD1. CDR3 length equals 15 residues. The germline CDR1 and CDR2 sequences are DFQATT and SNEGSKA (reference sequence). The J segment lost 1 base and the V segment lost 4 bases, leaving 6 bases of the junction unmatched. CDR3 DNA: TGCAGTGCTACCGGGACAGGGCCAGGCACAGATACGCAGTATTTT. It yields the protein CSATGTGPGTDTQYF.

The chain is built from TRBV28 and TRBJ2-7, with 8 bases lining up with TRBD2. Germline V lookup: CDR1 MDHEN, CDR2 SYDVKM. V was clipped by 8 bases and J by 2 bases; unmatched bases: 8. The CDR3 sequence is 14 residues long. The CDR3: CASVTQRETYEQYF. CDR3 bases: TGTGCCAGCGTCACTCAGCGGGAGACCTACGAGCAGTACTTC.

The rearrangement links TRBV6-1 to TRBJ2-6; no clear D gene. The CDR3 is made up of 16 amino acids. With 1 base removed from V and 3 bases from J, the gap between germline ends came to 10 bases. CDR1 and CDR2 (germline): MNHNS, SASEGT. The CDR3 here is CASSEGSISGANVLTF. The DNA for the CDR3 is TGTGCCAGCAGTGAAGGCAGTATAAGTGGGGCCAACGTCCTGACTTTC.

CDR3 nucleotide sequence: TGTGCCAGCAGCCAAGATTACGGAGAAGAGACCCAGTACTTC. Its protein product is CASSQDYGEETQYF. The V gene is TRBV3-1, the J gene TRBJ2-5; no definite D call. Trimming stripped 0 bases from V and 3 bases from J, with 8 bases between. Germline loops: CDR1 LGHDT, CDR2 YNNKEL (reference sequence). The CDR3 spans 14 residues.

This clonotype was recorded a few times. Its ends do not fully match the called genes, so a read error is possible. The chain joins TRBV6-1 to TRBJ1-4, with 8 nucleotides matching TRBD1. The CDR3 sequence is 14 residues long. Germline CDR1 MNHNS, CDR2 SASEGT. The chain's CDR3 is CASSPMDRDEKLFF. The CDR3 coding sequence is TGTGCCAGCAGCCCGATGGACAGGGATGAAAAACTTTTTTTT.

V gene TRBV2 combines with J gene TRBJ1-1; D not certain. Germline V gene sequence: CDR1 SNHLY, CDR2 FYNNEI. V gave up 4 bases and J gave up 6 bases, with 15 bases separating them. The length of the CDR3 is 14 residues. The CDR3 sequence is CASSVLAGFPEAFF. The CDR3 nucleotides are TGTGCCAGCAGTGTACTCGCGGGTTTCCCTGAAGCTTTCTTT.

Here the CDR3 DNA reads TGTGCCAGCAGCTCACAGGGGGCGTTGCAGCCCCAGCATTTT. It codes for CASSSQGALQPQHF. V and J are TRBV11-2 and TRBJ1-5, with 9 bases identical to TRBD1. With V trimmed by 4 bases and J by 7 bases, 5 bases remained unmatched. The CDR3 has 14 amino acids. Per germline, CDR1 SGHAT and CDR2 FQNNGV.

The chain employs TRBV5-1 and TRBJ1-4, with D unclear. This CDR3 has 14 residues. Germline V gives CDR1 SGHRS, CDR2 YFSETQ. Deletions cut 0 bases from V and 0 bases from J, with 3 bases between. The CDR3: CASSLDSTNEKLFF. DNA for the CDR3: TGCGCCAGCAGCTTGGACTCAACTAATGAAAAACTGTTTTTT.

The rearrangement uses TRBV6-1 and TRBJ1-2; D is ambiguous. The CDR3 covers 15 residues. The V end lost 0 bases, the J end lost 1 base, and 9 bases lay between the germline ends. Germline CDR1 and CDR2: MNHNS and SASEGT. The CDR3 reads CASSEAQPLNYGYTF. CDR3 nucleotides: TGTGCCAGCAGTGAAGCGCAACCGCTTAACTATGGCTACACCTTC.

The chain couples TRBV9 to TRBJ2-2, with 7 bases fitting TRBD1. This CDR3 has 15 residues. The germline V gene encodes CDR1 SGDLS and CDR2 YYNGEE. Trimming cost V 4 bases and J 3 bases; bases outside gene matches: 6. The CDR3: CASSRSGTDTGELFF. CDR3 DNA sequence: TGTGCCAGCAGCCGTTCCGGGACAGACACCGGGGAGCTGTTTTTT.

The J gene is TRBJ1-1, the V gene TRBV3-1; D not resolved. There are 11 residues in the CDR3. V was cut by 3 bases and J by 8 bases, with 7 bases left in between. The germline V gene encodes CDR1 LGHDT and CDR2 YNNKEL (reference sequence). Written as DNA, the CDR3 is TGTGCCAGCAGCCACGGAGGGGAAGCTTTCTTT. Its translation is CASSHGGEAFF.